This T cell receptor beta chain comes out of a study of patients and donors after allogeneic stem cell transplantation (dated by TCRdb to the early 2020s). Library preparation was by RT-PCR. TCRdb records NextSeq 550 as the sequencer. TCRdb handled the public reads itself, with Q25 trimming in fastp and clone calling in MiXCR, and kept productive beta chains. When rows share a CDR3 protein, they turn into one entry using the most common DNA and genes. Within this sample are some 24,000 distinct CDR3 sequences, with approximately 43% of them counted one time only. Roughly three quarters of the sample rests with the top ten. A few counts support this clonotype. The target of this receptor is not known. Per-base qualities were not stored, and no clone one base away is much larger. Sequences MNHEY (CDR1) and SVGAGI (CDR2) are obtained from the germline V gene. Including cysteine and phenylalanine, the CDR3 has 14 amino acids. Only the CDR3 DNA stays, 42 bases, in frame from base 1. A distance of 8 bases separates the germline ends of V and J, which lose 0 bases and 5 bases respectively.

The sample comprised blood, either unsorted or a sorted T cell fraction (not recorded which). This clonotype was sampled from a human donor who was either an allogeneic HSCT recipient or a stem cell or donor lymphocyte infusion donor (not recorded which). It is not recorded whose cells these are; they may come from a transplant donor. This sequence uses TRBV6-5 and TRBJ1-5; the D gene is perhaps TRBD1, from 5 matching bases. The CDR3 protein sequence reads: CASSYSQGYQPQHF. The nucleotides read TGTGCCAGCAGTTACTCGCAGGGCTATCAGCCCCAGCATTTT.